This TCR beta chain was identified during a study of T-cell reconstitution after alpha-beta-depleted transplantation in children (dated by TCRdb to about 2016). About the full investigation: The study quantitatively tracked T-cell immune reconstitution after TCRalphabeta/CD19-depleted allogeneic hematopoietic cell transplantation in children using TCR repertoire profiling.

What this sample's treatment or condition label stands for: allogeneic hematopoietic cell transplantation with graft depleted of TCRalphabeta T cells and CD19 B cells. The children who served as transplant recipients had been given grafts of TCRalphabeta/CD19-depleted allogeneic hematopoietic cells. Its CDR3 holds 15 amino acids, cysteine through phenylalanine. CDR3 DNA is the only sequence kept; it has 45 bases, read in frame from the first base. CDR1 and CDR2, looked up from the germline V gene, are KGHDR and SFDVKD. Clipping removes 3 bases from V and 5 bases from J, with 7 as the unmatched junction base count. The full study reports these points: Over the following months the frequencies of hyperexpanded clones went down, and after one year T-cell counts and TCRbeta diversity were mostly credited to newly produced T cells. The apparently early recovery of alphabetaT-cell counts about two months after transplant reportedly depended on only several hundred rapidly expanded clones that came from non-depleted graft cells. In some patients, the high TCRbeta diversity seen at day 60 was put down to recipient T cells and intrathymic progenitors that had survived conditioning.

This clonotype was detected a few times. The antigen this receptor binds is unknown. No base quality values were provided; no much bigger clone lies one nucleotide off. Library prep was done by PCR. This sample was sequenced with an Illumina HiSeq 2500. Molecular barcoding was employed in the preparation of TCR libraries, with unique molecular identifiers being used to normalize TCRbeta repertoire quantification. TCRdb reworked the public reads: Q25 trimming with fastp, MiXCR clone assembly, productive beta chains retained. Each record represents a unique CDR3 protein, reported with the most common genes and DNA among its rows. This sample holds under 250,000 distinct CDR3 sequences; 20% to 30% were observed only once. About 4.8% of the sample comes from the top ten.

The rearrangement combines TRBV24-1 with TRBJ2-5; 8 bases in between match TRBD2. The material sequenced was PBMCs, mostly from graft donor cells, taken 360 days after TCRalphabeta/CD19-depleted stem cell transplant. This clonotype was obtained from a female patient aged 2 to 10 who had a stem cell transplant for congenital amegakaryocytic thrombocytopenia, so the T cells may come from the graft donor. The CDR3 here reads CATSDPAGVLETQYF. The DNA reads as follows: TGTGCCACCAGTGATCCAGCGGGGGTGCTGGAGACCCAGTACTTC.